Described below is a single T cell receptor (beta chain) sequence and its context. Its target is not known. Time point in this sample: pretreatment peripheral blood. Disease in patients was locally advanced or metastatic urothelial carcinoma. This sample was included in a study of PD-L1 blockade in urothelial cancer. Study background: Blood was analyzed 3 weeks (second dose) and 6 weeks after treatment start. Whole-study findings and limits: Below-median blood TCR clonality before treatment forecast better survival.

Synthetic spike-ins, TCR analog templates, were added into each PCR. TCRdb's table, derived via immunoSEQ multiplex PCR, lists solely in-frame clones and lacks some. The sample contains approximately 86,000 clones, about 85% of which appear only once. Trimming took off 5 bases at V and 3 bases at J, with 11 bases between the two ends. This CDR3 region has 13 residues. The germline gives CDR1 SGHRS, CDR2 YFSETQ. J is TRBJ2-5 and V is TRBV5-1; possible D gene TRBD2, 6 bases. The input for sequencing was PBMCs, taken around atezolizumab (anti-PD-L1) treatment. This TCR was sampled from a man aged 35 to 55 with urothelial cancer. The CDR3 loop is CASSGSGKETQYF. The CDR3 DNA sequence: TGCGCCAGCAGTGGTAGCGGCAAAGAGACCCAGTACTTC.